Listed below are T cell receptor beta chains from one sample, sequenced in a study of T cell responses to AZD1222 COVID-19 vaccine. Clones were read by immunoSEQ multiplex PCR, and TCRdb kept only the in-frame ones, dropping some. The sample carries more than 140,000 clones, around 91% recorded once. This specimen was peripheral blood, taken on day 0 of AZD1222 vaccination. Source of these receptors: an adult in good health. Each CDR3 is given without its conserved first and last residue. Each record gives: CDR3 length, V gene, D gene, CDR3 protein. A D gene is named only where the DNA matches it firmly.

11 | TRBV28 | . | ASSLSYTREQF
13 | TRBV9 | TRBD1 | ASSGTGGSNYGYT
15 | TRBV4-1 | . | ASSQVLKGRGNTEAF
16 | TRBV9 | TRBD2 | ASSAPTGTSGSTGELF
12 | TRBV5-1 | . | ASSLGGWGNVLT
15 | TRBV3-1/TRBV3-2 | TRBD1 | ASSKRTGTGVNQPQH
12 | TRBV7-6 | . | ASSYYRTGNTIY
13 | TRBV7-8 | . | ASSSSVGVSTEAF
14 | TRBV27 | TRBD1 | ASRHYGGTGPYEQY
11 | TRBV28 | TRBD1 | ASLGGDSYEQY
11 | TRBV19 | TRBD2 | ASSGRAHNEQF
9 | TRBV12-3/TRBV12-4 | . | ASSFQGRSY
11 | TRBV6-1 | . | ASSEAPRYEQY
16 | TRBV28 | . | ASSRASWGVELKTEAF
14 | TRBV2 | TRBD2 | ASSERASGRDNEQF
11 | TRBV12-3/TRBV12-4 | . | ASLRGGGTEAF
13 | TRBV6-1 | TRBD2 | ASSEVAGGGDIQY
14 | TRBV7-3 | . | ASSSYNSAGANVLT
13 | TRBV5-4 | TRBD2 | ASSRGLADYNEQF
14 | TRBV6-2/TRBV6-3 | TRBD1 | ASSYSPQGASQPQH
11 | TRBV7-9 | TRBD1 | ASSRQGPYEQY
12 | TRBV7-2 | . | ASSFGAPYNEQF
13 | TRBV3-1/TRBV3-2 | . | ASSHYDAGRGTQY
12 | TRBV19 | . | ASSPDRGPYEQY
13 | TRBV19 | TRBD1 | ASSRGTGVGQPQH
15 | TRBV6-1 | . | ASSEYEGDSNDEKLF
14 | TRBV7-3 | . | ASSLGPLTGADTQY
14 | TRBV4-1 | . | ASSQDVQFQNQPQH
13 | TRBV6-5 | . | ASNWGGTAGDTQY
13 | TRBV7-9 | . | ASSLTGAPYSPLH
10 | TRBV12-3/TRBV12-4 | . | ASSQDAYEQY
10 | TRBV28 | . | ASSFSADTQY
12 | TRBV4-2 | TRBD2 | ASSEASGNNEQF
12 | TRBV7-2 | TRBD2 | ASSAGLGDNEQF
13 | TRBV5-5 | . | ASSRDSLGDTEAF
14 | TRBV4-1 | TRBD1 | ASSQDLRGTAYGYT
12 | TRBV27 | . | ASSEGSSSQPQH
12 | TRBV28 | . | ASPPGGTGNTIY
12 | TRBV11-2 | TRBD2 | ASSSGLGENIQY
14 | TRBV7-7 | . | ASSPGWGRSGNTIY
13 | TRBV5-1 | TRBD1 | ASSTRTGGYTEAF
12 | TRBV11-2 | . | ASSQFTGGTEAF
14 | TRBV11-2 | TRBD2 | ASSLVAGVPRNEQF
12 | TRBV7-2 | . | ASSLGVVNTEAF
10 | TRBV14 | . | ASSVLNYGYT
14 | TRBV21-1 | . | ASSRLDRGDQPMAF
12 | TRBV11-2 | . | ASSGGPYTDTQY
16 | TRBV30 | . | AWSVRRGQVSGANVLT
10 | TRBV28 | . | ASSLLGNGYT
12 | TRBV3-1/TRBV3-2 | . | ASSQGIDNSPLH